The 30 T cell receptor beta chains below were found in one sample sequenced in a study of blood T cell repertoires in COVID-19. TCRdb keeps only in-frame clones here, not all; method: immunoSEQ multiplex PCR. The sample contains roughly 120,000 clones, roughly 86% of which appear only once. Specimen: peripheral blood. These TCRs come from a human donor in a cohort sampled during active COVID-19.

The chain recombines TRBV7-4 with TRBJ1-6; D is perhaps TRBD1 (6 bases). The CDR3 contains 20 residues. V lost 5 bases and J lost 13, with 36 bases in between. The germline gives CDR1 SGHVT, CDR2 SQSDAQ. The chain's CDR3 is CASSRNRGGLGGQTFHPLHF. The CDR3 DNA follows: TGTGCCAGCAGCCGTAACAGAGGGGGTTTAGGGGGTCAGACCTTTCACCCCCTCCACTTT. Together with reference TRBV7-4 and TRBJ1-6, the CDR3 gives the full variable domain: GAGVSQSPRYKVAKRGRDVALRCDSISGHVTLYWYRQTLGQGSEVLTYSQSDAQRDKSGRPSGRFSAERPERSVSTLKIQRTEQGDSAVYLCASSRNRGGLGGQTFHPLHFGNGTRLTVT.

This clone was seen only a few times. This rearrangement joins TRBV11-2 to TRBJ2-2; TRBD2 matches 8 bases. Trimming cost V 5 bases and J 5 bases; bases outside gene matches: 7. Germline CDR1 reads SGHAT; CDR2 reads FQNNGV. The CDR3 is made up of 15 amino acids. As DNA, the CDR3 is TGTGCCAGCAGCAATAGCGGGACTGCTACCGGGGAGCTGTTTTTT. It translates to CASSNSGTATGELFF.

The chain has TRBV7-9 and TRBJ2-5; D is perhaps TRBD1 (7 bases). V lost 2 bases and J 5 bases, leaving 12 bases between the germline ends. The CDR3 totals 14 residues. Germline V gene data show CDR1 as SEHNR and CDR2 as FQNEAQ (reference sequence). The CDR3 nucleotides are TGTGCCAGCAGCTTAAGCTCAGGGGGGGAGACCCAGTACTTC. Translating gives CASSLSSGGETQYF.

This clone was seen just once. The V call is TRBV28, the J call TRBJ1-1; perhaps TRBD1 as D (5 bases). V was trimmed by 5 bases and J by 3 bases, leaving 13 bases between them. The CDR3 spans 14 residues. Germline values: CDR1 MDHEN, CDR2 SYDVKM. The CDR3 nucleotides are TGTGCCAGCAGTGGATCAACAGGCTACACTGAAGCTTTCTTT. It yields the protein CASSGSTGYTEAFF.

CDR3 sequence: CASSGTTRVWDNEQFF. The CDR3 nucleotides are TGTGCCAGCAGTGGCACCACTAGGGTGTGGGACAATGAGCAGTTCTTC. The chain links TRBV6-1 to TRBJ2-1; TRBD2 is a possible D gene (5 bases). Germline V lookup: CDR1 MNHNS, CDR2 SASEGT. The CDR3 runs 16 residues. V lost 4 bases to trimming and J lost 5 bases, with 18 bases between them.

The rearrangement uses TRBV4-1 and TRBJ1-2; D may be TRBD1 (6 bases). The CDR3 has 15 amino acids. Germline V gene sequence: CDR1 MGHRA, CDR2 YSYEKL. V dropped 3 bases and J dropped 2 bases, with 13 bases sitting between them. CDR3 amino acids: CASSQMTGINYGYTF. The DNA of the CDR3 is TGCGCCAGCAGCCAGATGACAGGAATAAACTATGGCTACACCTTC.

In its sample, this clone was seen once. The CDR3, as DNA: TGTGCCAGCAGCGCGCAGGACAGTACCGACTCTGGAAACACCATATATTTT. Protein product: CASSAQDSTDSGNTIYF. This chain uses TRBV9 with TRBJ1-3; D is possibly TRBD1 (6 bases). Trimming removed 3 bases from V and 0 bases from J, with 16 bases in between. Germline lookup yields CDR1 SGDLS and CDR2 YYNGEE. CDR3 length: 17 amino acids.

This clone has only one observation. This chain uses TRBV5-4 with TRBJ1-1, with TRBD1 matching 9 bases. With V trimmed by 3 bases and J by 1 base, 7 bases remained unmatched. This CDR3 has 16 amino acids. Germline V gene data show CDR1 as SGHNT and CDR2 as YYREEE (reference sequence). The CDR3 sequence is CASSSNRGLTNTEAFF. The CDR3 region has the DNA TGTGCCAGCAGCTCGAACAGGGGGCTAACGAACACTGAAGCTTTCTTT.

The rearrangement uses TRBV6-5 and TRBJ1-5; D is perhaps TRBD1 (5 bases). The CDR3 sequence is 13 residues long. CDR1 and CDR2 (germline): MNHEY, SVGAGI. Trimming took 4 bases from V and 5 from J, leaving 9 bases between them. CDR3 region: CASSSDSYQPQHF. CDR3 DNA sequence: TGTGCCAGCAGTTCAGACAGCTATCAGCCCCAGCATTTT.

This chain joins TRBV4-3 and TRBJ2-1, with a weak D call TRBD2 (5 bases). This CDR3 has 15 residues. Trimming left V 3 bases short and J 10 bases short, with 19 bases between. The germline V gene has CDR1 LGHNA and CDR2 YSLEER. Written as DNA, the CDR3 is TGCGCCAGCAGCCACGGGGAGTATCCTCCAAACGAGCAGTTCTTC. It codes for CASSHGEYPPNEQFF.

The chain has TRBV18 and TRBJ2-7, with 7 bases fitting TRBD1. The CDR3 length is 13 residues. Germline lookup yields CDR1 KGHSH and CDR2 LQKENI. The ends lost 4 bases at V and 2 bases at J; junction bases unmatched: 2. The CDR3 sequence is CASSRDRPYEQYF. The CDR3 bases are TGTGCCAGCTCACGGGACAGACCCTACGAGCAGTACTTC.

The rearrangement uses TRBV18 and TRBJ1-2, with D unclear. Germline lookup yields CDR1 KGHSH and CDR2 LQKENI. V shed 2 bases and J shed 5 bases, with 6 bases lying between them. The CDR3 is made up of 12 amino acids. CDR3 loop: CASSPDTYGYTF. The CDR3 coding sequence is TGTGCCAGCTCACCAGACACTTATGGCTACACCTTC.

The CDR3 DNA reads TGTGCCTGGAGTACAGGGATGGGCAATCAGCCCCAGCATTTT. Its translation is CAWSTGMGNQPQHF. The V and J genes are TRBV30 and TRBJ1-5, with a tentative D call TRBD1 (6 bases). Between the trimmed V and J ends, which lost 2 bases and 2 bases, there was a span of 10 bases. The CDR3 covers 14 residues. Germline V lookup: CDR1 GTSNPN, CDR2 SVGIG (reference sequence).

V usage is TRBV6-5 and J usage is TRBJ1-3, with TRBD1 identical over 7 bases. Germline V gene data show CDR1 as MNHEY and CDR2 as SVGAGI. V lost 5 bases and J lost 3; bases outside the gene matches: 7. The CDR3 has 15 amino acids. The CDR3 sequence: CASSRDSSHGNTIYF. The CDR3 coding sequence is TGTGCCAGCAGTAGGGACAGCAGTCATGGAAACACCATATATTTT.

The genes are TRBV6-6 and TRBJ2-2, with 8 bases that match TRBD2. The CDR3 sequence is 16 residues long. V was clipped by 6 bases and J by 1 base; unmatched bases: 7. Germline V gene data show CDR1 as MNHNY and CDR2 as SVGAGI (reference sequence). CDR3 amino acids: CASSPARGENTGELFF. The CDR3 coding sequence is TGTGCCAGCAGCCCCGCGCGGGGGGAGAACACCGGGGAGCTGTTTTTT.

The J gene is TRBJ2-7, the V gene TRBV5-6, with 13 bases identical to TRBD2. The V and J ends lost 3 bases and 6 bases, in that order; junction bases with no gene match: 3. This CDR3 has 14 amino acids. CDR1 and CDR2 from the germline V gene are SGHDT and YYEEEE. CDR3 sequence (DNA): TGTGCCAGCAGCTGGACTAGCGGGAGTGGCGAGCAGTACTTC. Protein product: CASSWTSGSGEQYF.

V is TRBV27 and J is TRBJ2-7, with 15 positions matching TRBD2. The germline gives CDR1 MNHEY, CDR2 SMNVEV (reference sequence). J gave up 7 bases and V 7 bases, and 5 bases lay outside the gene matches. This CDR3 contains 14 residues. CDR3 DNA: TGTGCCAGCACCACCGGACTAGCGGGAGGGGAGCAGTACTTC. Protein: CASTTGLAGGEQYF.

The J gene is TRBJ2-1, the V gene TRBV5-1; 11 bases map to TRBD2. The CDR3 extends over 16 amino acids. Germline V gene sequence: CDR1 SGHRS, CDR2 YFSETQ. J was trimmed by 7 bases and V by 0 bases; bases with no gene match: 6. CDR3 DNA sequence: TGCGCCAGCAGCTTGGATAGCGGGAGGGCCGGTAATGAGCAGTTCTTC. It encodes CASSLDSGRAGNEQFF.

This clone showed up just once. The genes are TRBV5-8 and TRBJ1-5; 7 bases are a match to TRBD1. The CDR3 runs to 14 residues. V dropped 3 bases and J dropped 3; count of bases not matched to a gene: 3. Germline loops: CDR1 SGHTS, CDR2 YDEGEE. The CDR3 DNA follows: TGTGCCAGCAGCTCGACAGGGATCAATCAGCCCCAGCATTTT. This sequence encodes CASSSTGINQPQHF.

V gene TRBV18 combines with J gene TRBJ2-1; the match to TRBD2 covers 8 bases. The V and J ends lost 2 bases and 3 bases, in that order; junction bases with no gene match: 6. Germline CDR1 KGHSH, CDR2 LQKENI. The CDR3 is 16 amino acids. CDR3 loop: CASSPEREGRYNEQFF. The CDR3 DNA reads as TGTGCCAGCTCACCAGAACGGGAGGGCCGCTACAATGAGCAGTTCTTC.

The chain carries TRBV7-2 and TRBJ2-7; the D gene is possibly TRBD2 (6 bases). CDR3 length: 15 residues. The V gene's germline CDR1 is SGHTA and CDR2 FQGNSA. Trimming removed 3 bases from V and 7 bases from J, with 19 bases in between. CDR3 amino acids: CASSLTGAGQKEQYF. The CDR3, as DNA: TGTGCCAGCAGCTTGACCGGGGCGGGGCAGAAGGAGCAGTACTTC.

The J gene is TRBJ2-6, the V gene TRBV27; a possible D gene is TRBD2 (5 bases). Germline V gene sequence: CDR1 MNHEY, CDR2 SMNVEV (reference sequence). The CDR3 length is 15 residues. V was shortened by 6 bases and J by 0 bases, with 9 bases between the two germline ends. CDR3 DNA sequence: TGTGCCAGCAGCCGCGACTACTCTGGGGCCAACGTCCTGACTTTC. This encodes CASSRDYSGANVLTF.

This clone came up a few times. The genes are TRBV28 and TRBJ1-6; no clear D. V shed 6 bases and J shed 10 bases, with 16 bases lying between them. Germline CDR1 is MDHEN and CDR2 is SYDVKM. CDR3 size: 14 residues. The CDR3 nucleotides read TGTGCCAGCAGCCCACTTGCTGACTACTCACCCCTCCACTTT. Its protein is CASSPLADYSPLHF. Using reference TRBV28 and TRBJ1-6 for the parts outside the CDR3, the full variable domain is DVKVTQSSRYLVKRTGEKVFLECVQDMDHENMFWYRQDPGLGLRLIYFSYDVKMKEKGDIPEGYSVSREKKERFSLILESASTNQTSMYLCASSPLADYSPLHFGNGTRLTVT.

This chain links TRBV29-1 with TRBJ2-3; a weak D match, TRBD2 (6 bases). Germline values: CDR1 SQVTM, CDR2 ANQGSEA. The CDR3 is made up of 13 amino acids. V was pared by 3 bases and J by 6 bases, with 13 bases between. DNA for the CDR3: TGCAGCGTTGAGGAGGGAGCAGGGGATACGCAGTATTTT. Its translation is CSVEEGAGDTQYF.

This chain links TRBV11-3 with TRBJ2-7; 8 bases fit TRBD1. The V gene's germline CDR1 is SGHNT and CDR2 YENEEA. This CDR3 region has 18 residues. Unmatched junction bases numbered 19, after V lost 6 bases and J lost 3 bases. CDR3 sequence reads: CASRVYLRRTGKGYEQYF. CDR3 DNA: TGTGCCAGCAGGGTGTACCTCAGACGGACAGGGAAGGGCTACGAGCAGTACTTC.

Notes on this clone: At one of its ends the junction is not consistent with the germline gene, which may arise from a read error. The chain uses TRBV7-7 and TRBJ2-7, with 11 nucleotides matching TRBD1. Germline V gives CDR1 SSHAT, CDR2 FNYEAQ (reference sequence). The CDR3 consists of 13 residues. This CDR3 is CASSLDRGREQYF. CDR3 DNA sequence: TGTGCTAGCAGCTTGGACAGGGGGCGCGAGCAGTACTTC.

This sequence joins TRBV20-1 and TRBJ2-1, with D hard to call. CDR3 length equals 11 residues. Germline CDR1 reads DFQATT; CDR2 reads SNEGSKA (reference sequence). The germline V and J ends were trimmed by 3 bases and 8 bases, with 8 bases remaining between them. The CDR3 DNA follows: TGCAGTGCTAGCGCGCCGGATGAGCAGTTCTTC. Translated, it gives CSASAPDEQFF.

The sample holds a few counts of this clone. The chain carries TRBV18 and TRBJ1-5; D is unclear. The CDR3 spans 15 residues. Trimming took off 6 bases at V and 2 bases at J, with 14 bases between the two ends. Per the germline V gene, CDR1 is KGHSH and CDR2 is LQKENI. DNA for the CDR3: TGTGCCAGCTCTCCGGAGGGTACAGGCAATCAGCCCCAGCATTTT. It is translated as CASSPEGTGNQPQHF. Full variable domain (remainder filled in from reference TRBV18 and TRBJ1-5): NAGVMQNPRHLVRRRGQEARLRCSPMKGHSHVYWYRQLPEEGLKFMVYLQKENIIDESGMPKERFSAEFPKEGPSILRIQQVVRGDSAAYFCASSPEGTGNQPQHFGDGTRLSIL.

The rearrangement uses TRBV5-1 and TRBJ1-5, with 8 bases aligning to TRBD1. This CDR3 comprises 15 residues. After removal of 4 bases from V and 9 bases from J, the junction contained 12 bases not matched to a gene. Looked up from germline, CDR1 is SGHRS and CDR2 is YFSETQ. The CDR3, as DNA: TGCGCCAGCAGCACCGGGACAGGTCCTGAGGGGCCCCAGCATTTT. It specifies CASSTGTGPEGPQHF.

The V call is TRBV19, the J call TRBJ1-1, with 8 bases fitting TRBD1. The CDR3 runs to 17 residues. Trimming at V came to 0 bases and at J to 2 bases, leaving 8 bases not matched to a gene. CDR1 LNHDA and CDR2 SQIVND come from the germline V gene (reference sequence). CDR3 nucleotides: TGTGCCAGTAGTATAGATCGTTACAGGGGGTTTAACACTGAAGCTTTCTTT. The encoded protein is CASSIDRYRGFNTEAFF.